The clone carrying this T cell receptor beta chain was detected a few times. The antigen is undetermined. This entry comes from a study of beta chain features in type 1 diabetes. The V end lost 6 bases, the J end lost 7 bases, and 12 bases lay between the germline ends. CDR1 and CDR2 from the germline V gene are DFQATT and SNEGSKA (reference sequence). CDR3 length: 11 residues. Expressed TCRB transcripts were sequenced because the isolated RNA had all been reverse transcribed beforehand. Measured with immunoSEQ multiplex PCR; TCRdb has only the in-frame clones, and not every one. The sample has some 410,000 clones; about 15% are singletons. Findings and limits, study-wide: Possibly, sequencing cDNA over-represented cells that had high TCR expression levels. Amplification by PCR could prefer shorter templates, with the same effect in patients and controls.

The chain links TRBV20-1 to TRBJ1-1; no firm D call. Sequencing was performed on naive CD4+ T cells from blood. The source is a man aged 30-40 years in good health. The CDR3 loop reads CSAARSNEAFF. The CDR3 DNA is TGCAGTGCAGCGAGATCCAATGAAGCTTTCTTT.